The 28 T cell receptor beta chains below all came from one sample that was sequenced in a study of T cell repertoires in cytomegalovirus infection. These TCRs' antigens remain unknown. TCRdb independently ran MiXCR on the reads; one entry per CDR3 protein. This sample has roughly 500,000 distinct CDR3 sequences; approximately 42% occur once, and the top ten carry approximately 40%. The material was cultured PBMCs, obtained from culture after CMV antigen stimulation. The receptors originated from a human donor in good health (CMV status not recorded). Some clones in this sample may be carry-over from other donors' samples.

The chain joins TRBV6-2 or TRBV6-3 to TRBJ2-3; maybe TRBD1 (5 bases). The CDR3 totals 15 residues. The germline CDR1 and CDR2 sequences are MNHEY and SVGEGT. V was cut by 9 bases and J by 7 bases, with 23 bases left in between. CDR3 sequence (DNA): TGTGCCAGTCAGAGGTGGATAGGGGCGCAGAATACGCAGTATTTT. Its protein is CASQRWIGAQNTQYF.

The V and J genes are TRBV19 and TRBJ2-3; D not certain. V shed 4 bases and J shed 0 bases, with 8 bases lying between them. The CDR3 extends over 14 amino acids. Germline CDR1 LNHDA, CDR2 SQIVND (reference sequence). The CDR3 DNA sequence: TGTGCCAGTAGTAACTTTGCTAGCACAGATACGCAGTATTTT. It encodes CASSNFASTDTQYF.

This clonotype was recorded a few times. V and J are TRBV6-2 or TRBV6-3 and TRBJ1-5; no reliable D call. From germline, CDR1 is MNHEY and CDR2 SVGEGT. The V gene lost 0 bases and the J gene lost 0 bases, with 6 bases spanning the gap. The CDR3 is made up of 15 amino acids. The CDR3 nucleotides read TGTGCCAGCAGTTACTCGATTGGTAGCAATCAGCCCCAGCATTTT. Its protein product is CASSYSIGSNQPQHF.

The chain is built from TRBV11-2 and TRBJ2-7; 7 positions match TRBD2. V gave up 2 bases and J gave up 5 bases; unmatched junction bases: 9. Germline assignment: CDR1 SGHAT and CDR2 FQNNGV. The CDR3 covers 15 residues. CDR3 protein: CASSLTGGRYNEQYF. The CDR3 DNA reads TGTGCCAGCAGCTTAACGGGAGGTAGATATAACGAGCAGTACTTC.

J is TRBJ1-6 and V is TRBV7-2; 8 bases are shared with TRBD1. The V and J ends lost 2 bases and 3 bases, in that order; junction bases with no gene match: 6. Germline-derived CDR1 and CDR2 are SGHTA and FQGNSA. CDR3 length equals 17 residues. Written as DNA, the CDR3 is TGTGCCAGCAGCTTAATCGGACAGGGTCACTATAATTCACCCCTCCACTTT. Translated: CASSLIGQGHYNSPLHF.

This clonotype showed up just a few times. This chain joins TRBV29-1 and TRBJ2-7; D may be TRBD2 (7 bases). Germline V gene sequence: CDR1 SQVTM, CDR2 ANQGSEA. The CDR3 extends over 12 amino acids. V lost 4 bases and J lost 6, with 13 bases in between. The CDR3 DNA follows: TGCAGCGTTGTATCGCGGGGGCTCGAGCAGTACTTC. It codes for CSVVSRGLEQYF.

This clonotype was counted only a few times. V usage is TRBV28 and J usage is TRBJ2-5; the D call may be TRBD1 or TRBD2 (6 bases each). The CDR3 has 17 amino acids. Looked up from germline, CDR1 is MDHEN and CDR2 is SYDVKM. The V end lost 1 base, the J end lost 5 bases, and 20 bases lay between the germline ends. The CDR3 region is CASSLSPRGGYSETQYF. The CDR3, as DNA: TGTGCCAGCAGTTTATCCCCTCGAGGGGGGTATTCGGAGACCCAGTACTTC.

The chain has TRBV29-1 and TRBJ2-2; TRBD1 or TRBD2 may be the D gene (5 bases each). V lost 4 bases, J lost 4 bases, and 10 bases lay in between. The CDR3 is 13 residues long. Germline-derived CDR1 and CDR2 are SQVTM and ANQGSEA. The CDR3 reads CSVGGKSTGELFF. The CDR3 DNA reads TGCAGCGTTGGGGGGAAAAGCACCGGGGAGCTGTTTTTT.

The CDR3 loop is CASSLTRLAGNEQFF. DNA for the CDR3: TGTGCCAGTAGTCTCACCCGACTTGCTGGCAATGAGCAGTTCTTC. The chain uses TRBV19 and TRBJ2-1; D gene uncertain. The CDR3 length is 15 residues. CDR1 and CDR2 (germline): LNHDA, SQIVND (reference sequence). V dropped 5 bases and J dropped 6 bases, with 17 bases sitting between them.

This clonotype is a singleton in its sample. V is TRBV6-2 or TRBV6-3 and J is TRBJ1-1; possibly TRBD1 for D (6 bases). The germline V gene has CDR1 MNHEY and CDR2 SVGEGT. The CDR3 covers 14 residues. Between the trimmed V and J ends, which lost 6 bases and 5 bases, there was a span of 16 bases. This CDR3 reads CASRNRAMGTEAFF. The CDR3 DNA follows: TGTGCCAGCAGAAACAGGGCGATGGGGACTGAAGCTTTCTTT.

This clonotype was seen a handful of times. V usage is TRBV7-2 and J usage is TRBJ2-3, with D perhaps TRBD2 (5 bases). V lost 2 bases to trimming and J lost 0 bases, with 9 bases between them. The CDR3 spans 15 residues. The germline V gene encodes CDR1 SGHTA and CDR2 FQGNSA. The CDR3 reads CASSLFSSSTDTQYF. The DNA of the CDR3 is TGTGCCAGCAGCTTATTCTCTAGCAGCACAGATACGCAGTATTTT.

The chain employs TRBV7-2 and TRBJ2-7; 7 bases agree with TRBD1. Looked up from germline, CDR1 is SGHTA and CDR2 is FQGNSA. The CDR3 extends over 15 amino acids. Trimming took 2 bases from V and 3 from J; bases not matched to a gene: 7. This CDR3 reads CASSLRTGALYEQYF. The CDR3 DNA reads as TGTGCCAGCAGCTTAAGGACAGGTGCGCTCTACGAGCAGTACTTC.

V and J are TRBV7-9 and TRBJ2-5; 8 bases match TRBD2. The germline CDR1 and CDR2 sequences are SEHNR and FQNEAQ (reference sequence). V shed 3 bases and J 5 bases; nucleotides not matched to a gene: 5. This CDR3 has 14 residues. The CDR3 sequence is CASSLGLGIETQYF. In DNA form, the CDR3 reads TGTGCCAGCAGCTTGGGACTAGGGATCGAGACCCAGTACTTC. Full variable domain (outside the CDR3, taken from reference TRBV7-9 and TRBJ2-5): DTGVSQNPRHKITKRGQNVTFRCDPISEHNRLYWYRQTLGQGPEFLTYFQNEAQLEKSRLLSDRFSAERPKGSFSTLEIQRTEQGDSAMYLCASSLGLGIETQYFGPGTRLLVL.

The chain has TRBV7-9 and TRBJ2-7; TRBD1 matches 7 bases. There are 14 residues in the CDR3. The germline gives CDR1 SEHNR, CDR2 FQNEAQ (reference sequence). V shed 6 bases, J shed 3 bases, and the junction held 8 bases outside the gene matches. The CDR3 loop reads CASSRTDRVYEQYF. The CDR3 DNA reads TGTGCCAGCAGTCGGACCGACAGGGTCTACGAGCAGTACTTC.

The CDR3 bases are TGTGCCAGCAGTTTATCCCCCCCAGGGGGGGGAGAAAAACTGTTTTTT. It codes for CASSLSPPGGGEKLFF. This chain connects TRBV27 to TRBJ1-4; 7 positions match TRBD1. V lost 0 bases to trimming and J lost 8 bases; unmatched junction nucleotides: 9. The CDR3 covers 16 residues. Germline V lookup: CDR1 MNHEY, CDR2 SMNVEV (reference sequence).

This clonotype was detected many times. This chain links TRBV7-2 with TRBJ2-7; 12 bases agree with TRBD2. The germline CDR1 and CDR2 sequences are SGHTA and FQGNSA. The CDR3 totals 19 residues. V lost 4 bases and J lost 5; bases outside the gene matches: 18. The chain's CDR3 is CASSSVPGTSGLSGDEQYF. CDR3 nucleotide sequence: TGTGCCAGCAGCTCCGTCCCCGGGACTAGCGGGTTATCGGGGGACGAGCAGTACTTC. Full variable domain (rest looked up from reference TRBV7-2 and TRBJ2-7): GAGVSQSPSNKVTEKGKDVELRCDPISGHTALYWYRQSLGQGLEFLIYFQGNSAPDKSGLPSDRFSAERTGGSVSTLTIQRTQQEDSAVYLCASSSVPGTSGLSGDEQYFGPGTRLTVT.

The table lists this clonotype with a few counts. The CDR3 DNA sequence: TGTGCCAGCAGCTTGACAGGGAGTAATTCACCCCTCCACTTT. Translating it yields CASSLTGSNSPLHF. The chain joins TRBV7-8 to TRBJ1-6, with 7 bases identical to TRBD1. The CDR3 covers 14 residues. Germline assignment: CDR1 SGHVS and CDR2 FQNEAQ. The ends lost 3 bases at V and 6 bases at J; junction bases unmatched: 2.

This clonotype was seen only once. The chain is built from TRBV20-1 and TRBJ2-5; 8 bases agree with TRBD2. CDR3 length equals 13 residues. The V gene's germline CDR1 is DFQATT and CDR2 SNEGSKA (reference sequence). V shed 3 bases and J 7 bases; nucleotides not matched to a gene: 7. CDR3 amino acids: CSARDGGAGTQYF. The CDR3 bases are TGCAGTGCTAGGGACGGGGGGGCCGGGACCCAGTACTTC.

The rearrangement links TRBV4-3 to TRBJ2-5; D unclear. The V end lost 2 bases, the J end lost 2 bases, and 6 bases lay between the germline ends. Germline-derived CDR1 and CDR2 are LGHNA and YSLEER. The CDR3 spans 13 residues. The CDR3 DNA reads as TGCGCCAGCAGCCAAACCTCTCAAGAGACCCAGTACTTC. Translating gives CASSQTSQETQYF.

V usage is TRBV27 and J usage is TRBJ2-1; tentative D call: TRBD1 (6 bases). The CDR3 runs 15 residues. V lost 3 bases and J 4 bases, leaving 13 bases between the germline ends. The germline V gene has CDR1 MNHEY and CDR2 SMNVEV (reference sequence). CDR3 sequence: CASSFPGVQYNEQFF. Here the CDR3 DNA reads TGTGCCAGCAGTTTTCCAGGGGTCCAATACAATGAGCAGTTCTTC.

The V call is TRBV7-2, the J call TRBJ2-1; D unresolved. Germline-derived CDR1 and CDR2 are SGHTA and FQGNSA. The V end lost 1 base, the J end lost 8 bases, and 9 bases lay between the germline ends. The CDR3 covers 13 residues. This CDR3 is CASSLGVAYEQFF. The CDR3 bases are TGTGCCAGCAGCTTAGGTGTCGCATATGAGCAGTTCTTC. Variable domain in full (rest from reference TRBV7-2 and TRBJ2-1): GAGVSQSPSNKVTEKGKDVELRCDPISGHTALYWYRQSLGQGLEFLIYFQGNSAPDKSGLPSDRFSAERTGGSVSTLTIQRTQQEDSAVYLCASSLGVAYEQFFGPGTRLTVL.

This chain connects TRBV7-8 to TRBJ1-5; D is perhaps TRBD1 (5 bases). The CDR3 has 16 amino acids. Germline CDR1 reads SGHVS; CDR2 reads FQNEAQ. Trimming took off 5 bases at V and 0 bases at J, with 14 bases between the two ends. The DNA for the CDR3 is TGTGCCAGCAGCCCAGGGAGCACGTATAGCAATCAGCCCCAGCATTTT. Translating gives CASSPGSTYSNQPQHF.

The gene calls are TRBV7-2 and TRBJ2-2, with a tentative D call TRBD1 (5 bases). This CDR3 is built from 14 residues. V gave up 3 bases and J gave up 3 bases, with 8 bases separating them. Germline V gene lookup returns CDR1 SGHTA and CDR2 FQGNSA. CDR3 DNA: TGTGCCAGCAGCTTGCTGACAGACACCGGGGAGCTGTTTTTT. Translation gives CASSLLTDTGELFF.

This clonotype was seen a handful of times. CDR3 sequence: CAISGLAGTEMETQYF. CDR3 sequence (DNA): TGTGCCATCAGTGGACTAGCGGGAACGGAAATGGAGACCCAGTACTTC. The rearrangement joins TRBV10-3 to TRBJ2-5; 11 bases align to TRBD2. CDR3 size: 16 residues. Trimming removed 4 bases from V and 5 bases from J; junction bases left unmatched: 9. Germline CDR1 ENHRY, CDR2 SYGVKD.

This clonotype was detected only a few times. This chain uses TRBV7-2 with TRBJ1-6, with D tentatively TRBD1 (5 bases). Trimming shortened V by 2 bases and J by 2 bases, and 10 bases separated the two germline ends. The CDR3 is made up of 16 amino acids. CDR1 and CDR2 from the germline V gene are SGHTA and FQGNSA. CDR3 loop: CASSLTGTAYNSPLHF. CDR3 sequence (DNA): TGTGCCAGCAGCTTAACCGGGACTGCCTATAATTCACCCCTCCACTTT.

The table lists this clonotype with a count of one. This chain connects TRBV15 to TRBJ1-6, with 9 bases matching TRBD1. Germline CDR1 is LNHNV and CDR2 is YYDKDF (reference sequence). CDR3 length: 15 amino acids. J was trimmed by 10 bases and V by 4 bases; bases with no gene match: 8. Here the CDR3 reads CATSKRDRVGSPLHF. The CDR3 DNA follows: TGTGCCACCAGCAAGAGGGACAGGGTAGGATCACCCCTCCACTTT.

This clonotype was picked up a small number of times. The rearrangement joins TRBV7-8 to TRBJ2-3; possibly TRBD1 for D (5 bases). CDR1 is SGHVS, CDR2 FQNEAQ, per germline. This CDR3 has 14 residues. V lost 4 bases to trimming and J lost 1 base, with 9 bases between them. CDR3 coding DNA: TGTGCCAGCAGCTCGACAGAAGGCACAGATACGCAGTATTTT. Amino acids: CASSSTEGTDTQYF.

This clonotype appeared many times. The rearrangement links TRBV7-2 to TRBJ2-7; 11 bases align to TRBD1. The CDR3 extends over 13 amino acids. Looked up from germline, CDR1 is SGHTA and CDR2 is FQGNSA. Trimming removed 8 bases from V and 6 bases from J; junction bases left unmatched: 6. CDR3 in amino acids: CASVRTGGAEQYF. The CDR3 DNA is TGTGCCAGCGTGAGGACAGGGGGCGCCGAGCAGTACTTC.